The 15 T cell receptor beta chains below were found in one sample sequenced in a study of low-dose radiotherapy and immunotherapy resistance in tumors (dated by TCRdb to between 2020 and 2023). Sequencing relied on an Illumina MiniSeq. Superscript III and a set of TRAV- and TRBV-specific primers were used to synthesize first-strand cDNA, so that both TCRalpha and TCRbeta chains were covered. A roughly 20-cycle PCR with Phusion amplified the TCRs, pairing a constant-region primer with the adapter that was attached to the V primers. In-frame beta chains were kept once TCRdb had trimmed the public reads at Q25 with fastp and called clones with MiXCR. Each entry is one CDR3 protein sequence, shown with its most common DNA and genes. In all, the sample holds 40,000 or so distinct CDR3 sequences, and around 21% of those were seen once. The leading ten clones occupy roughly 10% of the sample. The sample's time point, from its label and the paper: after trial treatment. Read against the paper, the sample's treatment or condition label means: LDRT plus nivolumab, ipilimumab, low-dose cyclophosphamide and aspirin (RACIN trial).

The material sequenced was PBMCs, taken after low-dose radiotherapy plus immunotherapy. The receptors originated from a female donor with ovarian cancer.

Only one count was recorded for this clonotype. The chain links TRBV12-3 or TRBV12-4 to TRBJ2-7; 8 positions match TRBD1. The V gene end was trimmed by 3 bases and the J gene end by 9 bases; junction bases not matched to a gene: 10. The CDR3 extends over 14 amino acids. The CDR3 nucleotides are TGTGCCAGCAGTTTCGCAGGACAGGGTGTCGCGCAGTACTTC. This gives the protein CASSFAGQGVAQYF.

In this sample, this clonotype turned up many times. The rearrangement links TRBV28 to TRBJ2-4; 9 bases are shared with TRBD1. The germline V gene has CDR1 MDHEN and CDR2 SYDVKM. Unmatched junction bases numbered 9, after V lost 5 bases and J lost 7 bases. CDR3 size: 15 residues. The CDR3 reads CASSTPGQGGNIQYF. CDR3 coding DNA: TGTGCCAGCAGTACCCCGGGACAGGGAGGGAACATTCAGTACTTC. Using reference TRBV28 and TRBJ2-4 for the parts outside the CDR3, the full variable domain is DVKVTQSSRYLVKRTGEKVFLECVQDMDHENMFWYRQDPGLGLRLIYFSYDVKMKEKGDIPEGYSVSREKKERFSLILESASTNQTSMYLCASSTPGQGGNIQYFGAGTRLSVL.

The J gene is TRBJ2-5, the V gene TRBV29-1; D perhaps matches TRBD1 (5 bases). V dropped 6 bases and J dropped 2 bases, with 10 bases sitting between them. From germline, CDR1 is SQVTM and CDR2 ANQGSEA. This CDR3 contains 12 residues. The CDR3 DNA reads as TGCAGCGTCAGGACACCTCAAGAGACCCAGTACTTC. It translates to CSVRTPQETQYF. Full variable domain (outside the CDR3, taken from reference TRBV29-1 and TRBJ2-5): SAVISQKPSRDICQRGTSLTIQCQVDSQVTMMFWYRQQPGQSLTLIATANQGSEATYESGFVIDKFPISRPNLTFSTLTVSNMSPEDSSIYLCSVRTPQETQYFGPGTRLLVL.

This clonotype appeared many times. The genes are TRBV29-1 and TRBJ1-4; D may be TRBD1 (6 bases). The V and J ends lost 4 bases and 6 bases respectively, with 9 bases between them. The germline gives CDR1 SQVTM, CDR2 ANQGSEA. CDR3 length: 12 residues. The CDR3 DNA sequence: TGCAGCGTTGGAGGGGGTGATGAAAAACTGTTTTTT. Its protein product is CSVGGGDEKLFF.

This clonotype was observed a handful of times. The chain uses TRBV19 and TRBJ2-7; D is perhaps TRBD1 or TRBD2 (5 bases each). V dropped 2 bases and J dropped 2 bases, with 13 bases sitting between them. The CDR3 has 15 residues. CDR1 LNHDA and CDR2 SQIVND come from the germline V gene (reference sequence). The CDR3 spells CASSISGTRAYEQYF. CDR3 DNA sequence: TGTGCCAGTAGTATATCGGGGACCCGTGCCTACGAGCAGTACTTC. Drawing the rest from reference TRBV19 and TRBJ2-7, the complete variable domain is DGGITQSPKYLFRKEGQNVTLSCEQNLNHDAMYWYRQDPGQGLRLIYYSQIVNDFQKGDIAEGYSVSREKKESFPLTVTSAQKNPTAFYLCASSISGTRAYEQYFGPGTRLTVT.

The V and J genes are TRBV4-3 and TRBJ2-1; TRBD2 matches 13 bases. The CDR3 is 16 amino acids. Trimming took 0 bases from V and 9 from J; bases not matched to a gene: 5. Germline assignment: CDR1 LGHNA and CDR2 YSLEER. The CDR3 loop is CASSQDTSGRGGEQFF. As DNA, the CDR3 is TGCGCCAGCAGCCAAGATACTAGCGGGAGGGGTGGTGAGCAGTTCTTC.

This clonotype was observed at least ten times. The rearrangement uses TRBV6-6 and TRBJ2-6, with D possibly being TRBD2 (6 bases). The CDR3 loop spans 16 amino acids. Germline V gene lookup returns CDR1 MNHNY and CDR2 SVGAGI (reference sequence). Deletions cut 7 bases from V and 0 bases from J, with 13 bases between. CDR3 coding DNA: TGTGCCAGCATCCGAACCGGGGGCTCTGGGGCCAACGTCCTGACTTTC. Residues: CASIRTGGSGANVLTF.

Regarding this clonotype: Given a much more abundant clone one base away, this may be a read error. The chain has TRBV2 and TRBJ1-2; 7 bases are shared with TRBD1. Germline V gene sequence: CDR1 SNHLY, CDR2 FYNNEI. CDR3 length: 14 amino acids. The CDR3, as DNA: TGTGCCAGCAGTACCACGACAGGGAGCGGTGGCTTCACCTTC. Its translation: CASSTTTGSGGFTF.

This clonotype was counted ten times or more. This sequence joins TRBV7-8 and TRBJ2-7; D is possibly TRBD1 (6 bases). Trimming removed 2 bases at V and 2 bases at J, with 13 bases between. Germline V lookup: CDR1 SGHVS, CDR2 FQNEAQ. The CDR3 is 15 residues long. CDR3 coding DNA: TGTGCCAGCAGCTTATGGCAGGGGCTGGCCTACGAGCAGTACTTC. Its protein is CASSLWQGLAYEQYF.

This clonotype was seen ten or more times. V gene TRBV7-8 combines with J gene TRBJ1-2, with 7 bases fitting TRBD1. There are 14 residues in the CDR3. Germline V CDR1 and CDR2: SGHVS, FQNEAQ. The ends lost 5 bases at V and 8 bases at J; junction bases unmatched: 11. CDR3 DNA: TGTGCCAGCAGCCCCCTAGACAGGGTGAAGGGCTACACCTTC. Its translation: CASSPLDRVKGYTF.

This rearrangement joins TRBV5-1 to TRBJ1-5, with a weak D call TRBD1 (5 bases). Trimming took off 0 bases at V and 4 bases at J, with 11 bases between the two ends. In germline, CDR1 is SGHRS, CDR2 YFSETQ. CDR3 length: 15 residues. The CDR3 loop reads CASSLDGAPNQPQHF. CDR3 DNA: TGCGCCAGCAGCTTGGACGGGGCGCCAAATCAGCCCCAGCATTTT.

This clonotype was picked up many times. CDR3 loop: CAIRGQNTEAFF. CDR3 in DNA: TGTGCCATCAGAGGACAGAACACTGAAGCTTTCTTT. This sequence joins TRBV10-3 and TRBJ1-1, with a possible D match to TRBD1 (5 bases). V lost 6 bases and J 1 base, leaving 6 bases between the germline ends. The germline CDR1 and CDR2 sequences are ENHRY and SYGVKD. The CDR3 is 12 residues long.

By proportion, this clonotype is medium-sized. J is TRBJ1-2 and V is TRBV19, with D perhaps TRBD1 (5 bases). The V end lost 5 bases, the J end lost 4 bases, and 14 bases lay between the germline ends. This CDR3 has 14 amino acids. Germline V lookup: CDR1 LNHDA, CDR2 SQIVND (reference sequence). The CDR3 spells CASSAPGLLYGYTF. The DNA of the CDR3 is TGTGCCAGTAGTGCCCCGGGACTCCTCTATGGCTACACCTTC.

This clonotype is a singleton in its sample. The chain links TRBV6-6 to TRBJ1-5; D not certain. The CDR3 length is 12 residues. Deletions cut 2 bases from V and 4 bases from J, with 3 bases between. Germline V gives CDR1 MNHNY, CDR2 SVGAGI (reference sequence). The CDR3 nucleotides are TGTGCCAGCAGTTACGGGAATCAGCCCCAGCATTTT. Amino acids: CASSYGNQPQHF.

This clonotype was counted only a few times. The rearrangement uses TRBV28 and TRBJ1-5; D gene uncertain. The CDR3 length is 15 residues. CDR1 MDHEN and CDR2 SYDVKM come from the germline V gene. Trimming took 6 bases from V and 0 from J, leaving 12 bases between them. In DNA form, the CDR3 reads TGTGCCAGCAGCTTAGGGATAGGTAGCAATCAGCCCCAGCATTTT. It translates to CASSLGIGSNQPQHF.